The 20 T cell receptor beta chains reported below all come from one sample, sequenced in a study of blood T cell repertoires in COVID-19 (dated by TCRdb to the early 2020s). Library preparation used the immunoSEQ multiplex PCR assay. TCRdb mirrors the immuneACCESS table, restricted to in-frame sequences. Some clones are absent from its copies; in checked studies, under half trace to an unresolved V gene, and the reason for the others is unknown. This sample has about 280,000 clones in its table, and over 75% of those were observed once. The ten most abundant clones make up roughly 11% of the sample. The sample was peripheral blood. The receptors originated from a woman in her 70s with acute or convalescent COVID-19.

This chain uses TRBV2 with TRBJ1-2, with 7 nucleotides matching TRBD1. The J segment lost 8 bases and the V segment lost 0 bases, leaving 9 bases of the junction unmatched. Germline lookup yields CDR1 SNHLY and CDR2 FYNNEI. This CDR3 spans 15 amino acids. The CDR3 coding sequence is TGTGCCAGCAGTGAAGCGCTTCGGAGGGGGCCAGGCTACACCTTC. Translated, it gives CASSEALRRGPGYTF.

The chain links TRBV29-1 to TRBJ2-5; 8 nucleotides match TRBD2. The CDR3 is made up of 17 amino acids. The V gene end was trimmed by 3 bases and the J gene end by 2 bases; junction bases not matched to a gene: 14. CDR1 is SQVTM, CDR2 ANQGSEA, per germline. DNA of the CDR3: TGCAGCGTTGAGGGTGGGTTGGTAGCGGGGAGGCAAGAGACCCAGTACTTC. Its translation: CSVEGGLVAGRQETQYF.

V usage is TRBV9 and J usage is TRBJ1-2; D not certain. Germline CDR1 SGDLS, CDR2 YYNGEE. V lost 4 bases, J lost 0 bases, and 13 bases lay in between. The CDR3 has 15 amino acids. The CDR3 DNA sequence: TGTGCCAGCAGCCCGGAGACCAGTCCTAACTATGGCTACACCTTC. The encoded protein is CASSPETSPNYGYTF.

The chain combines TRBV12-3 or TRBV12-4 with TRBJ2-3; no definite D call. Deletions cut 5 bases from V and 7 bases from J, with 10 bases between. The CDR3 length is 12 residues. CDR3 coding DNA: TGTGCCAGCAGTCCTTCGAGGAATACGCAGTATTTT. This translates into CASSPSRNTQYF.

The CDR3: CASSVSAPANTGELFF. CDR3 nucleotide sequence: TGTGCCAGCTCCGTTAGCGCGCCTGCGAACACCGGGGAGCTGTTTTTT. The chain links TRBV18 to TRBJ2-2; possibly TRBD2 for D (5 bases). Germline V gene sequence: CDR1 KGHSH, CDR2 LQKENI. This CDR3 has 16 residues. V was clipped by 6 bases and J by 0 bases, with 14 bases between them.

This chain connects TRBV6-5 to TRBJ2-7; 8 positions agree with TRBD1. This CDR3 region has 15 residues. The trim removed 6 bases at V and 0 bases at J, leaving 7 bases unmatched. Germline V gene sequence: CDR1 MNHEY, CDR2 SVGAGI. This CDR3 is CASSFDRGPSYEQYF. The DNA for the CDR3 is TGTGCCAGCAGCTTCGACAGGGGACCCTCCTACGAGCAGTACTTC.

The V gene is TRBV5-1, the J gene TRBJ1-4; no definite D call. Deletions cut 0 bases from V and 6 bases from J, with 9 bases between. Germline V gives CDR1 SGHRS, CDR2 YFSETQ. The CDR3 covers 14 residues. The chain's CDR3 is CASSLGTVDEKLFF. CDR3 nucleotide sequence: TGCGCCAGCAGCTTGGGAACAGTGGATGAAAAACTGTTTTTT.

This chain uses TRBV15 with TRBJ1-2, with a weak D call TRBD1 (5 bases). Per germline, CDR1 LNHNV and CDR2 YYDKDF (reference sequence). CDR3 length: 17 residues. V was trimmed by 3 bases and J by 2 bases, leaving 19 bases between them. CDR3 region: CATSSNLKGRGNYGYTF. The DNA of the CDR3 is TGTGCCACCAGCAGCAATCTAAAGGGGAGGGGCAACTATGGCTACACCTTC.

The chain has TRBV3-1 (or the pseudogene TRBV3-2) and TRBJ2-6; D is uncertain. Germline CDR1 LGHDT, CDR2 YNNKEL (reference sequence). The V gene lost 8 bases and the J gene lost 0 bases, with 14 bases spanning the gap. This CDR3 has 16 amino acids. The CDR3 spells CASAVGRSSGANVLTF. CDR3 in DNA: TGTGCCAGCGCGGTCGGTAGGTCCTCTGGGGCCAACGTCCTGACTTTC.

In its sample, this clone was seen many times. The chain couples TRBV19 to TRBJ1-6, with 9 bases identical to TRBD1. CDR3 length: 14 amino acids. The germline gives CDR1 LNHDA, CDR2 SQIVND (reference sequence). V shed 8 bases and J 10 bases; nucleotides not matched to a gene: 9. CDR3 DNA sequence: TGTGCCAGTCAGGGGACAGGGTTTAGATCACCCCTCCACTTT. Protein product: CASQGTGFRSPLHF.

This rearrangement joins TRBV7-9 to TRBJ2-7; 7 nucleotides match TRBD1. The germline V gene encodes CDR1 SEHNR and CDR2 FQNEAQ (reference sequence). The CDR3 has 14 amino acids. V dropped 5 bases and J dropped 7; count of bases not matched to a gene: 11. CDR3: CASSPRDSSREQYF. As DNA, the CDR3 is TGTGCCAGCAGCCCACGGGACAGTTCGCGAGAGCAGTACTTC.

The rearrangement uses TRBV5-5 and TRBJ2-1; 8 bases are shared with TRBD1. CDR1 is SGHKS and CDR2 is YYEKEE in the germline V gene (reference sequence). The V and J ends lost 3 bases and 8 bases, in that order; junction bases with no gene match: 13. CDR3 length: 16 amino acids. The CDR3 loop reads CASSWTGSPGSDEQFF. The CDR3 DNA reads as TGTGCCAGCAGCTGGACAGGGTCGCCTGGGAGCGATGAGCAGTTCTTC.

This chain links TRBV11-1 with TRBJ1-3; TRBD1 might be the D (6 bases). The CDR3 contains 16 residues. Trimming pared 5 bases from V and 2 bases from J, leaving 16 bases between. Germline CDR1 reads SGHAT; CDR2 reads FQDESV (reference sequence). For the CDR3, the DNA is TGTGCCAGCAGCGTAAACAGGGAGCCCCCTGGAAACACCATATATTTT. As protein: CASSVNREPPGNTIYF.

V gene TRBV7-2 combines with J gene TRBJ2-7; D might be TRBD2 (5 bases). The CDR3 loop spans 15 amino acids. V lost 1 base and J 4 bases, leaving 14 bases between the germline ends. The V gene's germline CDR1 is SGHTA and CDR2 FQGNSA. The CDR3, as DNA: TGTGCCAGCAGCTTAGACCCTAGCCCCTGGTACGAGCAGTACTTC. Translating gives CASSLDPSPWYEQYF.

V gene TRBV3-1 (or the pseudogene TRBV3-2) combines with J gene TRBJ2-1; 11 bases are a match to TRBD2. The CDR3 loop spans 16 amino acids. CDR1 and CDR2 (germline): LGHDT, YNNKEL (reference sequence). The trim removed 3 bases at V and 0 bases at J, leaving 1 base unmatched. CDR3 bases: TGTGCCAGCAGCCATAGCGGGGGGGGCTCCTACAATGAGCAGTTCTTC. It translates to CASSHSGGGSYNEQFF.

This rearrangement joins TRBV14 to TRBJ2-5; D may be TRBD2 (6 bases). The CDR3 is 18 residues long. The germline CDR1 and CDR2 sequences are SGHDN and FVKESK. V shed 4 bases and J shed 4 bases, with 25 bases lying between them. The CDR3 DNA reads as TGTGCCAGCAGCCCCTATACCCGGCGGGGTATGAGGGGAGAGACCCAGTACTTC. Translation gives CASSPYTRRGMRGETQYF.

The chain recombines TRBV19 with TRBJ1-6; 9 nucleotides line up with TRBD1. The trim removed 7 bases at V and 7 bases at J, leaving 11 bases unmatched. This CDR3 has 16 amino acids. CDR1 is LNHDA and CDR2 is SQIVND in the germline V gene (reference sequence). CDR3 region: CASMPAGTGRNSPLHF. CDR3 in DNA: TGTGCCAGTATGCCCGCTGGGACAGGGCGGAATTCACCCCTCCACTTT.

This rearrangement joins TRBV5-1 to TRBJ2-1; the match to TRBD1 covers 7 bases. Germline lookup yields CDR1 SGHRS and CDR2 YFSETQ. This CDR3 is 16 amino acids long. V shed 4 bases, J shed 9 bases, and the junction held 16 bases outside the gene matches. CDR3 in amino acids: CASSPGWGTVQFEQFF. CDR3 DNA: TGCGCCAGCAGCCCGGGGTGGGGGACAGTACAATTTGAGCAGTTCTTC.

The chain links TRBV15 to TRBJ1-2, with a weak D call TRBD1 (5 bases). Trimming left V 0 bases short and J 8 bases short, with 19 bases between. CDR1 is LNHNV, CDR2 YYDKDF, per germline (reference sequence). The CDR3 runs to 16 residues. CDR3 residues: CATSRDRLLGGWGYTF. In nucleotides, the CDR3 is TGTGCCACCAGCAGAGATCGGTTGTTGGGGGGATGGGGCTACACCTTC.

V usage is TRBV18 and J usage is TRBJ1-1; perhaps TRBD1 as D (5 bases). Looked up from germline, CDR1 is KGHSH and CDR2 is LQKENI. The germline V and J ends were trimmed by 3 bases and 3 bases, with 11 bases remaining between them. This CDR3 is built from 14 residues. Here the CDR3 reads CASSPGRGYTEAFF. Here the CDR3 DNA reads TGTGCCAGCTCACCGGGGCGGGGTTACACTGAAGCTTTCTTT.